The sequence of this T cell receptor beta chain was determined in a study of Graves' ophthalmopathy and Graves' hyperthyroidism. As for the study in general: At the time of initial diagnosis and before any treatment, peripheral blood was collected. Overall study findings and caveats: With approximately 88% sensitivity and 70% to 82% specificity, a 13-signature model separated ophthalmopathy from stable hyperthyroidism.

In this sample, this clonotype turned up many times. Antigen unknown. The CDR3 consists of 11 residues. Germline loops: CDR1 MNHEY, CDR2 SMNVEV (reference sequence). V was pared by 7 bases and J by 8 bases, with 11 bases between. The authors amplified TCR beta CDR3 regions, and they did so from RNA transcripts for repertoire sequencing. A first-round RT-PCR used HTBI primers, followed by a second-round multiplex PCR. One entry per CDR3 protein results from TCRdb running MiXCR on the multiplex PCR reads. The sample yields about 210,000 distinct CDR3 sequences, 29% seen once. The starting material, more than 8.5 ml of fresh peripheral blood, provided the PBMCs.

The sample comprised peripheral blood. The origin of this receptor is a man aged 45 to 65 with Graves' ophthalmopathy. The V gene is TRBV27, the J gene TRBJ1-2, with a weak D call TRBD1 (5 bases). DNA of the CDR3: TGTGCCAGCAACGGAGGGGACGGCTACACCTTC. Its protein product is CASNGGDGYTF.